Given below is one T cell receptor (beta chain) in context. The antigen is unknown. The sample is drawn from a study of T cell responses to AZD1222 COVID-19 vaccine. On the study more broadly: Second-dose intervals near 4 or 12 weeks were combined. Study-level findings and limits: Reports indicate that nearly half of spike-specific TCRs are directed at unmutated variant regions. Mostly white British, mostly female donors; authors suggested clonal diversity may be underestimated. In all cases, repertoires were sampled only after the peak T cell response.

The assay was immunoSEQ multiplex PCR, and TCRdb's table has in-frame clones only and misses some. Among some 75,000 clones listed, about 88% were seen once. This receptor was identified in an adult in good health. Source: peripheral blood, taken on day 0 of AZD1222 vaccination.

The CDR3 spells CASRGTSGSGTGELFF. DNA for the CDR3: TGTGCCAGCAGAGGGACTAGCGGGAGTGGCACCGGGGAGCTGTTTTTT. The J gene is TRBJ2-2, the V gene TRBV28; 14 nucleotides align to TRBD2. The germline gives CDR1 MDHEN, CDR2 SYDVKM. The CDR3 totals 16 residues. V gave up 6 bases and J gave up 4 bases; unmatched junction bases: 4.